The rows below give T cell receptor beta chains drawn from one sample of a study of Ad26.COV2.S vaccination and SARS-CoV-2 variants. Sequencing used immunoSEQ multiplex PCR; TCRdb keeps in-frame clones, though not all of them. The sample includes under 550,000 clones, 80% to 95% of them seen just once. The sequencing used peripheral blood, collected in a trial of Ad26.COV2.S vaccine versus placebo. The receptors here all came from a person between 18 and 60 years old who received the Ad26.COV2.S COVID-19 vaccine or a placebo. Each CDR3 is given with its conserved first and last residue. Each record gives: V gene, J gene, D gene, clone size, CDR3 protein, CDR3 DNA. A D gene is named only where the DNA matches it firmly. Size is omitted from some rows. Given values are once, few, many or a class for expanded clones.

>TRBV2|TRBJ1-1|.|.
CASSTGAPNTEAFF
TGTGCCAGCAGTACTGGGGCCCCGAACACTGAAGCTTTCTTT
>TRBV6-5|TRBJ1-2|.|.
CASSYFGHSYGYTF
TGTGCCAGCAGTTACTTCGGACACAGCTATGGCTACACCTTC
>TRBV5-6|TRBJ2-7|TRBD2|.
CASSVFTSGNLHEQYF
TGTGCCAGCAGCGTATTTACTAGCGGGAATCTCCACGAGCAGTACTTC
>TRBV5-1|TRBJ2-7|TRBD2|.
CASSSDSGRAYEQYF
TGCGCCAGCAGCTCCGATAGCGGGCGAGCCTACGAGCAGTACTTC
>TRBV6-1|TRBJ2-7|.|.
CASSEGREYEQYF
TGTGCCAGCAGTGAAGGACGGGAGTACGAGCAGTACTTC
>TRBV5-8|TRBJ1-5|TRBD1|.
CASSLEGQGRQPQHF
TGTGCCAGCAGCTTGGAGGGACAGGGAAGGCAGCCCCAGCATTTT
>TRBV12-3/TRBV12-4|TRBJ2-1|.|.
CASSLFLASQFF
TGTGCCAGCAGTTTATTTCTAGCCTCGCAGTTCTTC
>TRBV4-3|TRBJ2-7|TRBD2|.
CASSQDHASGFYEQYF
TGCGCCAGCAGCCAAGACCATGCTAGCGGATTCTACGAGCAGTACTTC
>TRBV7-9|TRBJ2-2|.|.
CASSLAAVTGELFF
TGTGCCAGCAGCTTAGCGGCGGTCACCGGGGAGCTGTTTTTT
>TRBV27|TRBJ1-1|.|.
CASRQRAQGGSNTEAFF
TGTGCCAGCAGGCAGCGGGCACAGGGAGGATCGAACACTGAAGCTTTCTTT
>TRBV10-3|TRBJ2-1|TRBD2|.
CAISAVDSSGRAYNEQFF
TGTGCCATCAGCGCCGTTGATTCTAGCGGGAGGGCCTACAATGAGCAGTTCTTC
>TRBV4-2|TRBJ1-6|TRBD1|.
CASSQSVSGQGTSPLHF
TGTGCCAGCAGCCAATCCGTATCGGGACAGGGGACTTCACCCCTCCACTTT
>TRBV9|TRBJ1-1|.|.
CASSPLGTEAFF
TGTGCCAGCAGCCCGTTGGGCACTGAAGCTTTCTTT
>TRBV14|TRBJ2-1|.|.
CASNRGQPGDEQFF
TGTGCCAGCAATCGAGGACAACCGGGCGATGAGCAGTTCTTC
>TRBV28|TRBJ2-2|.|.
CASSAYKAGELFF
TGTGCCAGCAGTGCCTATAAGGCCGGGGAGCTGTTTTTT
>TRBV6-4|TRBJ1-5|.|.
CASSDSRLGGGSNQPQHF
TGTGCCAGCAGTGACTCGAGATTGGGCGGGGGGAGCAATCAGCCCCAGCATTTT
>TRBV28|TRBJ1-6|.|few
CASGNSYNSPLHF
TGTGCCAGCGGCAACAGTTATAATTCACCCCTCCACTTT
>TRBV6-2/TRBV6-3|TRBJ1-4|.|once
CASSYGPTNEKLFF
TGTGCCAGCAGTTATGGGCCAACTAATGAAAAACTGTTTTTT
>TRBV6-5|TRBJ2-2|.|.
CASSWMDTGELFF
TGTGCCAGCAGCTGGATGGACACCGGGGAGCTGTTTTTT
>TRBV12-5|TRBJ1-4|TRBD1|.
CASGFPGTGKEKLFF
TGTGCTAGTGGTTTTCCCGGGACAGGGAAGGAAAAACTGTTTTTT
>TRBV2|TRBJ1-1|TRBD1|.
CASSDGQGNTEAFF
TGTGCCAGCAGTGACGGACAGGGGAACACTGAAGCTTTCTTT
>TRBV29-1|TRBJ1-4|TRBD1|.
CSVLTGETSEKLFF
TGCAGCGTTCTGACAGGGGAAACTTCTGAAAAACTGTTTTTT
>TRBV7-6|TRBJ2-7|TRBD1|.
CASSLGQGGYEQYF
TGTGCCAGCAGCTTAGGACAGGGGGGGTACGAGCAGTACTTC
>TRBV30|TRBJ1-5|.|.
CAWSYSNQPQHF
TGTGCCTGGAGTTATAGCAATCAGCCCCAGCATTTT
>TRBV5-4|TRBJ2-2|TRBD2|.
CASSFKTSGNTGELFF
TGTGCCAGCAGCTTTAAGACTAGCGGGAACACCGGGGAGCTGTTTTTT
>TRBV30|TRBJ2-2|.|.
CAWTRGATAGELFF
TGTGCCTGGACCAGGGGGGCTACCGCCGGGGAGCTGTTTTTT
>TRBV4-3|TRBJ2-7|TRBD1|.
CASSQVRTGAYEQYF
TGCGCCAGCAGCCAAGTACGGACAGGGGCCTACGAGCAGTACTTC